What follows are 14 T cell receptor beta chains derived from one specimen sequenced in a study of T cell responses to AZD1222 COVID-19 vaccine. Assay used: immunoSEQ multiplex PCR; TCRdb lists only in-frame clones, some missing. This table holds 100,000 or so clones, over 75% found once. The sample consisted of peripheral blood, taken on day 0 of MenACWY control vaccination. These receptors all come from an adult in good health.

V and J are TRBV20-1 and TRBJ1-2, with D maybe TRBD1 (5 bases). V was trimmed by 3 bases and J by 8 bases, leaving 13 bases between them. CDR3 length equals 12 residues. Germline V CDR1 and CDR2: DFQATT, SNEGSKA (reference sequence). CDR3 in DNA: TGCAGTGCTAGTGAGGGGCCCCGGGGCTACACCTTC. Protein: CSASEGPRGYTF.

The chain couples TRBV6-6 to TRBJ1-2; D not certain. V was pared by 6 bases and J by 1 base, with 18 bases between. Per germline, CDR1 MNHNY and CDR2 SVGAGI (reference sequence). The CDR3 contains 16 residues. DNA of the CDR3: TGTGCCAGCAGACACCAACGGAGAGGGCTTAACTATGGCTACACCTTC. Its translation: CASRHQRRGLNYGYTF.

This clone has a single count. This chain uses TRBV13 with TRBJ2-3; D is ambiguous. The germline V and J ends were trimmed by 1 base and 1 base, with 9 bases remaining between them. This CDR3 is 15 amino acids long. Per the germline V gene, CDR1 is PRHDT and CDR2 is FYEKMQ (reference sequence). The CDR3 bases are TGTGCCAGCAGCTTAGCCTCGCGCGGCACAGATACGCAGTATTTT. The encoded protein is CASSLASRGTDTQYF. The variable domain in full, completed from reference TRBV13 and TRBJ2-3, reads AAGVIQSPRHLIKEKRETATLKCYPIPRHDTVYWYQQGPGQDPQFLISFYEKMQSDKGSIPDRFSAQQFSDYHSELNMSSLELGDSALYFCASSLASRGTDTQYFGPGTRLTVL.

V usage is TRBV6-6 and J usage is TRBJ1-4; D call uncertain. V was trimmed by 2 bases and J by 9 bases, leaving 13 bases between them. The germline gives CDR1 MNHNY, CDR2 SVGAGI (reference sequence). The CDR3 has 14 residues. The CDR3 DNA is TGTGCCAGCAGTTACGGCAGGTCAGAGAAAAAACTGTTTTTT. Translation gives CASSYGRSEKKLFF.

The CDR3 is CASSEGDRVKYTF. In nucleotides, the CDR3 is TGTGCCAGCAGTGAAGGCGACAGAGTAAAATACACCTTC. The chain has TRBV5-4 and TRBJ1-2; TRBD1 might be the D (5 bases). The CDR3 spans 13 residues. The V end was cut by 5 bases, the J end by 11 bases, with 19 bases between. CDR1 is SGHNT, CDR2 YYREEE, per germline (reference sequence).

The chain combines TRBV6-6 with TRBJ2-7; 8 nucleotides agree with TRBD1. Per germline, CDR1 MNHNY and CDR2 SVGAGI (reference sequence). Trimming removed 6 bases from V and 5 bases from J; junction bases left unmatched: 6. The CDR3 length is 13 residues. The CDR3 DNA reads TGTGCCAGCAGACCCGGACAGGGCCACGAGCAGTACTTC. Encoded protein: CASRPGQGHEQYF.

J is TRBJ1-2 and V is TRBV7-9; maybe TRBD1 (5 bases). The length of the CDR3 is 12 residues. CDR1 is SEHNR and CDR2 is FQNEAQ in the germline V gene (reference sequence). V was trimmed by 3 bases and J by 8 bases, leaving 10 bases between them. Here the CDR3 reads CASSLLGDGYTF. CDR3 DNA: TGTGCCAGCAGCTTGCTCGGGGACGGCTACACCTTC.

J is TRBJ2-3 and V is TRBV30, with D maybe TRBD1 (6 bases). This CDR3 region has 14 residues. V was trimmed by 6 bases and J by 0 bases, leaving 13 bases between them. Germline V gives CDR1 GTSNPN, CDR2 SVGIG (reference sequence). The CDR3 nucleotides read TGTGCCTGTGACAGGTCCCCTAGCACAGATACGCAGTATTTT. Translating gives CACDRSPSTDTQYF.

This clone was seen a few times. The V and J genes are TRBV18 and TRBJ2-2, with 8 bases that match TRBD1. This CDR3 is built from 14 residues. J lost 6 bases, V lost 2 bases, and 2 bases had no gene match. The germline V gene encodes CDR1 KGHSH and CDR2 LQKENI. For the CDR3, the DNA is TGTGCCAGCTCACCATCAGGGGGCTCCGGGGAGCTGTTTTTT. Its protein product is CASSPSGGSGELFF. The variable domain in full, completed from reference TRBV18 and TRBJ2-2, reads NAGVMQNPRHLVRRRGQEARLRCSPMKGHSHVYWYRQLPEEGLKFMVYLQKENIIDESGMPKERFSAEFPKEGPSILRIQQVVRGDSAAYFCASSPSGGSGELFFGEGSRLTVL.

J is TRBJ2-3 and V is TRBV15; D not certain. Trimming left V 5 bases short and J 0 bases short, with 6 bases between. Germline V gives CDR1 LNHNV, CDR2 YYDKDF (reference sequence). CDR3 size: 13 residues. Written as DNA, the CDR3 is TGTGCCACCAGCGACGGTAGCACAGATACGCAGTATTTT. Translating it yields CATSDGSTDTQYF.

V gene TRBV7-3 combines with J gene TRBJ2-1; perhaps TRBD2 as D (6 bases). CDR1 and CDR2 (germline): SGHTA, FQGTGA. The CDR3 loop spans 16 amino acids. V dropped 0 bases and J dropped 1 base, with 10 bases sitting between them. CDR3 coding DNA: TGTGCCAGCAGCTTAACGAACCGGGGGTCCTACAATGAGCAGTTCTTC. Its translation is CASSLTNRGSYNEQFF.

The CDR3 sequence: CASSLRAYTGELFF. CDR3 in DNA: TGTGCCAGCAGTTTACGGGCCTACACCGGGGAGCTGTTTTTT. This chain links TRBV27 with TRBJ2-2; D not certain. Germline-derived CDR1 and CDR2 are MNHEY and SMNVEV (reference sequence). The CDR3 extends over 14 amino acids. V was clipped by 2 bases and J by 3 bases, with 7 bases between them.

V usage is TRBV4-3 and J usage is TRBJ1-2; D not certain. In germline, CDR1 is LGHNA, CDR2 YSLEER. V lost 3 bases, J lost 3 bases, and 11 bases lay in between. This CDR3 spans 14 amino acids. DNA for the CDR3: TGCGCCAGCAGCCATGAAAGAGGTGACTATGGCTACACCTTC. Encoded protein: CASSHERGDYGYTF.

This sequence joins TRBV7-9 and TRBJ2-2; D may be TRBD1 or TRBD2 (5 bases each). There are 15 residues in the CDR3. Trimming cost V 1 base and J 4 bases, with 10 bases left between them. Per the germline V gene, CDR1 is SEHNR and CDR2 is FQNEAQ (reference sequence). This CDR3 is CASSLVFGGTGELFF. In DNA, the CDR3 is TGTGCCAGCAGCTTAGTGTTTGGGGGCACCGGGGAGCTGTTTTTT.